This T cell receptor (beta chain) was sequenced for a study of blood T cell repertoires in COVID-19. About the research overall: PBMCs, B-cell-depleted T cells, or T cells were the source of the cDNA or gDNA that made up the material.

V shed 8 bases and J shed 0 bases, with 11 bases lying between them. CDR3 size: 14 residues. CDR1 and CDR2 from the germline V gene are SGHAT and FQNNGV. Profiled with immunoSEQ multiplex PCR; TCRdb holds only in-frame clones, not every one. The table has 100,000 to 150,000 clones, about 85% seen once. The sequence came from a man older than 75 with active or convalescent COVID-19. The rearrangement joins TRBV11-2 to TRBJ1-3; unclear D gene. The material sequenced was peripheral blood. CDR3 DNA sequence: TGTGCCAGCCGCCCGGGGTCCTCTGGAAACACCATATATTTT. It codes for CASRPGSSGNTIYF. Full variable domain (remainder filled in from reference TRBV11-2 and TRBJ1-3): EAGVAQSPRYKIIEKRQSVAFWCNPISGHATLYWYQQILGQGPKLLIQFQNNGVVDDSQLPKDRFSAERLKGVDSTLKIQPAKLEDSAVYLCASRPGSSGNTIYFGEGSWLTVV.